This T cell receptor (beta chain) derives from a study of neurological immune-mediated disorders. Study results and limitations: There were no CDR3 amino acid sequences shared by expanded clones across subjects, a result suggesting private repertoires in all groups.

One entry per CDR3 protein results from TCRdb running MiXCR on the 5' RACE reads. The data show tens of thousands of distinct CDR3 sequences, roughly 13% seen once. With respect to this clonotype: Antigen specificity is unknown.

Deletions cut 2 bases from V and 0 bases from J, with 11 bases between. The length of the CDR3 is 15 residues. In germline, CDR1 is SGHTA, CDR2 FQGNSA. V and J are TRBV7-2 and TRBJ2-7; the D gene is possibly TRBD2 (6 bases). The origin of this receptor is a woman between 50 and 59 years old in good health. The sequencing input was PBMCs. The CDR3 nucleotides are TGTGCCAGCAGCTTAACGGGACTTTACTCCTACGAGCAGTACTTC. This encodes CASSLTGLYSYEQYF.